A selection of T cell receptor beta chains follows, all from one sample in a study of glioma-infiltrating T cells. TCRdb called the multiplex PCR reads again in MiXCR, with one record for every CDR3 protein. The sample contains fewer than 250,000 distinct CDR3 sequences, about 32% of which appear only once. The sequencing sample was made of glioma tissue, nonneoplastic brain tissue, or PBMCs (not recorded which). These receptors were obtained from a human donor with low-grade glioma or glioblastoma, undergoing nonglioma brain surgery, or in good health (not recorded which). The CDR3 runs from the conserved cysteine through the conserved F or W. The D gene is left open where the match is weak. Where a row states a size, it is once, few, many or the class of an expanded clone; other rows omit it.

CDR3 length	V gene	clone size	D gene	J gene	CDR3 DNA	CDR3 protein
13	TRBV28	many	.	TRBJ2-7	TGTGCCAGCAGTTTAACACAGAACTACGAGCAGTACTTC	CASSLTQNYEQYF
11	TRBV20-1	.	.	TRBJ2-7	TGCAGTGCTAGCGGCCCCTACGAGCAGTACTTC	CSASGPYEQYF
11	TRBV30	many	TRBD1	TRBJ1-1	TGTGCCTGGAGAGTGGGACAGGAAACTTTCTTT	CAWRVGQETFF
16	TRBV6-5	.	.	TRBJ1-2	TGTGCCAGCAGTTACCCAATAGCGGGAGGGGCCTATGGCTACACCTTC	CASSYPIAGGAYGYTF
15	TRBV27	.	.	TRBJ2-3	TGTGCCAGCAGCCTGAACGGGGGAAGGGCAGATACGAAGTATTTT	CASSLNGGRADTKYF
14	TRBV27	many	.	TRBJ2-7	TGTGCCAGCAGTACAAAGGGATTGGGGTACGAGCAGTACTTC	CASSTKGLGYEQYF
15	TRBV7-2	few	.	TRBJ2-7	TGTGCCAGCAGCTTAATGGGGGGCACGTCCTACGAGCAGTACTTC	CASSLMGGTSYEQYF
14	TRBV5-1	.	TRBD1	TRBJ2-7	TGCGCCAGCAGCTTGTTTCAGGGACAGTACGAGCAGTACTTC	CASSLFQGQYEQYF
14	TRBV7-2	many	.	TRBJ1-5	TGTGCCAGCAGCCCCCGGGGGAAGAGTCAGCCCCAGCATTTT	CASSPRGKSQPQHF
13	TRBV29-1	few	.	TRBJ2-7	TGCAGCGTTGTTAAAGGACAGACCTACGAGCAGTACTTC	CSVVKGQTYEQYF
13	TRBV25-1	many	.	TRBJ2-7	TGTGCCAGCAGTGAATATAGAGTTGGCGAGCAGTACTTC	CASSEYRVGEQYF
17	TRBV14	.	.	TRBJ1-1	TGTGCCAGCAGCGTAGACCGGAACAACCGTTTAAACACTGAAGCTTTCTTT	CASSVDRNNRLNTEAFF
15	TRBV27	.	TRBD2	TRBJ2-7	TGTGCCAGCAGTTTTGTAGCGGGAGGGCACTACGAGCAGTACTTC	CASSFVAGGHYEQYF
15	TRBV29-1	many	.	TRBJ2-1	TGCAGCGTTGACGGACGCCGGAGCTCCTACAATGAGCAGTTCTTC	CSVDGRRSSYNEQFF
13	TRBV2	many	.	TRBJ2-3	TGTGCCAGCAGTCGGGACTTAACAGATACGCAGTATTTT	CASSRDLTDTQYF
17	TRBV6-1	many	.	TRBJ1-5	TGTGCCAGCAGTGAACAATCAGGCCCCTATAGCAATCAGCCCCAGCATTTT	CASSEQSGPYSNQPQHF
16	TRBV7-2	once	.	TRBJ2-5	TGTGCCAGCAGCTTCTTTGGCAGGCGGAACGGCGAGACCCAGTACTTC	CASSFFGRRNGETQYF
15	TRBV4-3	few	TRBD1	TRBJ2-7	TGCGCCAGCAGCCAACAGGACAGGGGGGTAGACGAGCAGTACTTC	CASSQQDRGVDEQYF
15	TRBV7-3	.	TRBD2	TRBJ2-3	TGTGCCAGCAGCCTAAGTAGCGGGGGAACATATACGCAGTATTTT	CASSLSSGGTYTQYF
12	TRBV6-2/TRBV6-3	.	.	TRBJ2-3	TGTGCCAGCAGCCAGACGGCAGAGACCCAGTATTTT	CASSQTAETQYF
14	TRBV7-2	many	TRBD2	TRBJ2-3	TGTGCCAGCAGCATAGCGGGAGTCCCAGATACGCAGTATTTT	CASSIAGVPDTQYF
14	TRBV10-3	many	TRBD1	TRBJ1-3	TGTGCCATCAAAGGGGACAGCTCTGGAAACACCATATATTTT	CAIKGDSSGNTIYF